This TCR beta chain was observed in a study of T cell repertoires in cytomegalovirus infection. Study-level background: CMV epitopes that were recently identified and HLA-C-restricted were used alongside well-studied HLA-B-restricted ones.

V lost 3 bases, J lost 1 base, and 13 bases lay in between. The CDR3 contains 15 residues. Germline lookup yields CDR1 LGHNA and CDR2 YSLEER. This clonotype was detected a few times. Its antigen is currently unknown. A single record per CDR3 protein comes from TCRdb applying MiXCR to the reads. The sample has approximately 350,000 distinct CDR3 sequences; approximately 35% are singletons. The receptor was derived from a human donor in good health (CMV status not recorded). Some clones in this sample may be carry-over from other donors' samples. The specimen was cultured PBMCs, collected from culture after CMV antigen stimulation. The chain combines TRBV4-3 with TRBJ2-7, with D possibly called TRBD1 or TRBD2 (5 bases each). CDR3 amino acids: CASSQTTGASYEQYF. The CDR3 DNA sequence: TGCGCCAGCAGCCAGACTACCGGGGCTTCCTACGAGCAGTACTTC.